This passage covers 12 T cell receptor beta chains from one sample sequenced in a study of glioma-infiltrating T cells. Using RNA template, CDR3s of TCR alpha and beta were amplified with iRepertoire arm-PCR. TCRdb reprocessed the multiplex PCR reads via MiXCR and lists one record per CDR3 protein. The sample lists approximately 120,000 distinct CDR3 sequences, roughly 20% occurring once. The sample comprised glioma tissue, nonneoplastic brain tissue, or PBMCs (not recorded which). These receptors all stem from a human donor with low-grade glioma or glioblastoma, undergoing nonglioma brain surgery, or in good health (not recorded which).

This clonotype occurred many times. This chain connects TRBV5-6 to TRBJ2-3; weak D call: TRBD2 (6 bases). The germline V and J ends were trimmed by 2 bases and 1 base, with 8 bases remaining between them. Looked up from germline, CDR1 is SGHDT and CDR2 is YYEEEE. This CDR3 has 14 amino acids. CDR3: CASSFSGRTDTQYF. The CDR3 DNA reads TGTGCCAGCAGCTTTAGCGGTCGCACAGATACGCAGTATTTT.

This clonotype was observed at least ten times. A much larger clone lies one base from this, so it may be a read error. The chain joins TRBV27 to TRBJ2-1; 7 bases line up with TRBD1. Judging by the DNA end, TRBJ2-7 fits better; the J call may be wrong. The CDR3 totals 15 residues. The germline gives CDR1 MNHEY, CDR2 SMNVEV (reference sequence). The CDR3 sequence: CSSSYKGGSGYEQYF. The CDR3 nucleotides are TGTTCCAGCAGTTACAAAGGGGGCTCAGGCTACGAGCAGTACTTC.

This clonotype was seen many times. V usage is TRBV5-1 and J usage is TRBJ1-5; maybe TRBD1 (6 bases). The CDR3 extends over 15 amino acids. Trimming removed 4 bases from V and 7 bases from J, with 18 bases in between. Looked up from germline, CDR1 is SGHRS and CDR2 is YFSETQ. The CDR3 sequence is CASSPGVGTGQPQHF. The DNA of the CDR3 is TGCGCCAGCAGCCCAGGGGTAGGCACAGGGCAGCCCCAGCATTTT.

In regard to this clonotype: Given a much more abundant clone one base away, this may be a read error. This chain connects TRBV29-1 to TRBJ2-7; TRBD2 agrees at 7 bases. The CDR3 is made up of 12 amino acids. Looked up from germline, CDR1 is SQVTM and CDR2 is ANQGSEA. CDR3: CRVETSDYEQYF. CDR3 coding DNA: TGCAGAGTTGAAACTAGCGACTACGAGCAGTACTTC.

This clonotype occurred many times. The chain combines TRBV19 with TRBJ2-7, with 10 bases that match TRBD2. With V trimmed by 5 bases and J by 7 bases, 11 bases remained unmatched. CDR3 length: 15 amino acids. From germline, CDR1 is LNHDA and CDR2 SQIVND (reference sequence). Written as DNA, the CDR3 is TGTGCCAGTAGTCCGCTAGGGACTAGCGATTATGAGCAGTACTTC. This sequence encodes CASSPLGTSDYEQYF.

J is TRBJ2-5 and V is TRBV27, with 7 bases aligning to TRBD2. The CDR3 runs 15 residues. V dropped 6 bases and J dropped 1; count of bases not matched to a gene: 8. Germline V lookup: CDR1 MNHEY, CDR2 SMNVEV (reference sequence). The CDR3 region has the DNA TGTGCCAGCAGGGTAAGCGGGGTACGCCAAGAGACCCAGTACTTC. This translates into CASRVSGVRQETQYF.

This clonotype came up many times. V and J are TRBV6-1 and TRBJ1-5; D is undetermined. Trimming cost V 6 bases and J 3 bases, with 15 bases left between them. Germline CDR1 is MNHNS and CDR2 is SASEGT. The CDR3 has 15 amino acids. The CDR3 DNA sequence: TGTGCCAGCAGCCCCGCGGACTTCTTCAATCAGCCCCAGCATTTT. Translating gives CASSPADFFNQPQHF.

Remarks on this clonotype: Being one base from a much bigger clone, this may be a read error. This rearrangement joins TRBV4-2 to TRBJ2-1, with TRBD2 matching 9 bases. Germline CDR1 and CDR2: LGHNA and YNFKEQ. This CDR3 spans 18 amino acids. The CDR3 DNA sequence: TGTGCCAGCAGCCAAGAACCGGGACTAGCCGACTCCTACAATGAGGAGTTCTTC. It specifies CASSQEPGLADSYNEEFF.

V gene TRBV4-2 combines with J gene TRBJ2-7; D is possibly TRBD1 (6 bases). Germline V gene sequence: CDR1 LGHNA, CDR2 YNFKEQ. V lost 0 bases, J lost 3 bases, and 15 bases lay in between. This CDR3 comprises 16 residues. The CDR3 nucleotides are TGTGCCAGCAGCCAAGAGGGGGCCCGAGGGGGCTACGAGCAGTACTTC. This codes for CASSQEGARGGYEQYF.

This clonotype was found many times. The CDR3 coding sequence is TGTGCCACACTAAACGACAGGGGGCGCACCGGGGAGCTGTTTTTT. Its translation: CATLNDRGRTGELFF. The chain couples TRBV7-9 to TRBJ2-2; 10 nucleotides match TRBD1. In germline, CDR1 is SEHNR, CDR2 FQNEAQ (reference sequence). With 10 bases clipped from V and 4 bases from J, the junction kept 9 bases outside the gene matches. The CDR3 length is 15 residues.

This clonotype has ten or more counts. CDR3 in DNA: TGTGCCAGCAGTTACTCGACCCATGTAACCTACGAGCAGTACTTC. Translated: CASSYSTHVTYEQYF. The V call is TRBV6-6, the J call TRBJ2-7; D is undetermined. CDR1 is MNHNY and CDR2 is SVGAGI in the germline V gene (reference sequence). The CDR3 is made up of 15 amino acids. V gave up 0 bases and J gave up 2 bases, with 11 bases separating them.

This clonotype was detected many times. The J gene is TRBJ2-7, the V gene TRBV28; 8 nucleotides agree with TRBD1. V trimming: 7 bases; J trimming: 2 bases; junction bases outside the gene matches: 7. This CDR3 contains 14 residues. Germline V gene data show CDR1 as MDHEN and CDR2 as SYDVKM. CDR3 amino acids: CASITRTGTYEQYF. For the CDR3, the DNA is TGTGCCAGCATCACACGGACAGGGACCTACGAGCAGTACTTC.